The entry below gives a single T cell receptor beta chain sequence along with its context. V lost 6 bases, J lost 11 bases, and 16 bases lay in between. The CDR3 has 12 residues. Authors' processing steps: How many nucleated cells were present was estimated from reference gene primer amplification. Here immunoSEQ multiplex PCR was the method, and the copy in TCRdb shows in-frame clones only, minus some. For V, J and clone size, that table is used; D and trimming come from the DNA. This table holds tens of thousands of clones, approximately 90% found once. This entry belongs to a study of blood T cell repertoires in COVID-19.

The chain employs TRBV12-3 or TRBV12-4 and TRBJ1-2; D may be TRBD1 (5 bases). Sequencing input: peripheral blood. The origin of this receptor is a middle-aged man with active COVID-19. The CDR3 region has the DNA TGTGCCAGCAGCAGGGACTCCATGGGATACACCTTC. This sequence encodes CASSRDSMGYTF.